This T cell receptor (beta chain) is from a study of blood T cell repertoires in COVID-19. Assay: immunoSEQ multiplex PCR; the TCRdb copy retains only in-frame clones and omits some. The sample holds approximately 100,000 clones, 84% seen once. Germline V gene data show CDR1 as MNHEY and CDR2 as SVGEGT. This CDR3 region has 12 residues. The ends were cut back, 5 bases at V and 9 bases at J, with 11 bases in the middle. Sample: peripheral blood. The TCR was taken from a woman aged 50 to 60 with acute or convalescent COVID-19. V is TRBV6-2 or TRBV6-3 and J is TRBJ2-1; D is unresolved. The CDR3 nucleotides read TGTGCCAGCAGTAATTCACCGGGTGAGCAGTTCTTC. Encoded protein: CASSNSPGEQFF.